This T cell receptor beta chain was captured by sequencing in a study of identical twins. Germline CDR1 reads SEHNR; CDR2 reads FQNEAQ (reference sequence). This CDR3 is 13 amino acids long. J lost 7 bases, V lost 5 bases, and 6 bases had no gene match. Findings of the study overall: It was cross-sectional statistical analysis, not following the same donors, that the conclusions relied on. Researchers reported excess low generation probability among twin-shared out-of-frame alpha sequences.

About this clonotype itself: Its antigen is currently unknown.

Through template switching, a universal primer site was introduced, and the cDNA contained unique molecular identifiers. TCRdb processed the 5' RACE reads anew with MiXCR; each CDR3 protein has one entry. This repertoire shows 1.5 million or so distinct CDR3 sequences, about 32% found once; its top ten account for about 0.25%. Only healthy Caucasians were included as donors. This chain joins TRBV7-9 and TRBJ1-2, with TRBD1 identical over 8 bases. Sequencing used cord blood. The sequence was collected from a newborn girl in good health. The CDR3 nucleotides are TGTGCCAGCAGCCCAATCGACAGGGGTGGCTACACCTTC. Protein: CASSPIDRGGYTF.